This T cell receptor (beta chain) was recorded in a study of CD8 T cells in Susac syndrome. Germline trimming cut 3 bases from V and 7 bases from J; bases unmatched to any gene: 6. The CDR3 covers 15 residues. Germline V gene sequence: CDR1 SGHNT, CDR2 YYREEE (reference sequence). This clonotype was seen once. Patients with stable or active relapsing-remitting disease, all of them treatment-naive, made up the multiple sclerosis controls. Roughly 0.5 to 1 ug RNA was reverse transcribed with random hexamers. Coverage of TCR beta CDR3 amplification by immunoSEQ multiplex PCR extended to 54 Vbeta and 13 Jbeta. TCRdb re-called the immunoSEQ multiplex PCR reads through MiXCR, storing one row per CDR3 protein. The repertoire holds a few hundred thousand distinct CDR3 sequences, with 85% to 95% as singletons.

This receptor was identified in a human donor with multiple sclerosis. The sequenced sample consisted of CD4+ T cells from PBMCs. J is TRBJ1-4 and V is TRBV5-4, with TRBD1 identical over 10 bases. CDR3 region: CASSSPGQGFEKLFF. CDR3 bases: TGTGCCAGCAGCTCACCGGGACAGGGGTTTGAAAAACTGTTTTTT.